This T cell receptor beta chain derives from a study of response to subunit inactivated influenza vaccine. Study-wide points: Authors proposed each seasonal influenza vaccination draws in few new T cells.

TCRdb recomputed calls from the RT-PCR reads with MiXCR, one row per CDR3 protein. The sample lists around 530,000 distinct CDR3 sequences, about 15% occurring once. The germline CDR1 and CDR2 sequences are DFQATT and SNEGSKA (reference sequence). The CDR3 has 15 residues. V dropped 1 base and J dropped 9; count of bases not matched to a gene: 10. This clonotype was found a few times. Its target is not known. This clonotype originated in a man aged 45-69 years who received an inactivated influenza vaccine. The specimen comprised CD4+ T cells sorted from PBMCs, sampled roughly 24 months after vaccination. This sequence joins TRBV20-1 and TRBJ2-1; 9 bases line up with TRBD2. CDR3 in amino acids: CSARVAGGLISEQFF. CDR3 nucleotides: TGCAGTGCTAGAGTGGCGGGAGGGTTGATTAGTGAGCAGTTCTTC.